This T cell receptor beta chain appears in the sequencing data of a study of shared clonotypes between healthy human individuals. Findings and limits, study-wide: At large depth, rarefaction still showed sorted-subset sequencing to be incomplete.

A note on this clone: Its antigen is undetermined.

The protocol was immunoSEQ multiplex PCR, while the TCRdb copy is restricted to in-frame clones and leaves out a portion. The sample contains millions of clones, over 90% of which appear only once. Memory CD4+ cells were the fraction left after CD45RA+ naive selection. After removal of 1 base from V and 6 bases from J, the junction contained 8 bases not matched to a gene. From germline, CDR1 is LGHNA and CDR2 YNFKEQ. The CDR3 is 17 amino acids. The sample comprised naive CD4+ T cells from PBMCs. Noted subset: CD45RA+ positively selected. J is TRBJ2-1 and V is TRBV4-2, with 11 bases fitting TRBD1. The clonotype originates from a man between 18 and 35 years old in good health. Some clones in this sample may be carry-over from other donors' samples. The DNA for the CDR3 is TGTGCCAGCAGCCAAGCCCCCTCGGGACAGGGGGTCAATGAGCAGTTCTTC. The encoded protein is CASSQAPSGQGVNEQFF.